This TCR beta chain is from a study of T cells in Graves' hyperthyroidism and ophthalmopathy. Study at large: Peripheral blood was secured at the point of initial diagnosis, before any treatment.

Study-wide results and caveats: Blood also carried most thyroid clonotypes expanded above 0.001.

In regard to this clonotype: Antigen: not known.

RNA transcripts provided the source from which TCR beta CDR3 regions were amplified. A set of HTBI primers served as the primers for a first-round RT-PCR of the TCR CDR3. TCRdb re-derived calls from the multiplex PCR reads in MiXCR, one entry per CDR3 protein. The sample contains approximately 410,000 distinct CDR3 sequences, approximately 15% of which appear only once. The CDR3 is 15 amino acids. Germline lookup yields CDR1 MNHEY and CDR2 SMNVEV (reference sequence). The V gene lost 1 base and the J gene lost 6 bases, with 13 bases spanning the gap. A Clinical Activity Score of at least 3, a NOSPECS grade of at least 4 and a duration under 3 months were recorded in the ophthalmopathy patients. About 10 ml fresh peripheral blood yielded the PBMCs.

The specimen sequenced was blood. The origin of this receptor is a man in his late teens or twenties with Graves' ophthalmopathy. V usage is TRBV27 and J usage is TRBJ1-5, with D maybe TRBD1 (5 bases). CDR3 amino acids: CASSLFPSGVQPQHF. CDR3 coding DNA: TGTGCCAGCAGTTTATTTCCATCGGGGGTTCAGCCCCAGCATTTT.